This T cell receptor beta chain was profiled in a study of glioma-infiltrating T cells after dendritic cell vaccination. Study outcomes and limitations: Patients with more pretreatment TILs had longer time to progression and survival.

The V gene's germline CDR1 is LNHDA and CDR2 SQIVND (reference sequence). This CDR3 is built from 15 residues. The junction had 4 bases not matched to a gene; V was cut back by 5 bases and J by 0 bases. The time point here: after dendritic cell vaccination, including at tumor progression/relapse. Method: immunoSEQ multiplex PCR; TCRdb's copy keeps in-frame clones and lacks some. The repertoire holds about 58,000 clones, with 70% to 85% as singletons. To note about this clone: Its antigen is not identified.

This TCR came from a human donor with glioblastoma. The starting material was blood, obtained after dendritic cell vaccination. J is TRBJ2-5 and V is TRBV19; TRBD2 agrees at 9 bases. The CDR3 region has the DNA TGTGCCAGTAGTGCGTTAGCGGGGGACCAAGAGACCCAGTACTTC. Translation: CASSALAGDQETQYF. The full variable domain, completed using reference TRBV19 and TRBJ2-5, is DGGITQSPKYLFRKEGQNVTLSCEQNLNHDAMYWYRQDPGQGLRLIYYSQIVNDFQKGDIAEGYSVSREKKESFPLTVTSAQKNPTAFYLCASSALAGDQETQYFGPGTRLLVL.